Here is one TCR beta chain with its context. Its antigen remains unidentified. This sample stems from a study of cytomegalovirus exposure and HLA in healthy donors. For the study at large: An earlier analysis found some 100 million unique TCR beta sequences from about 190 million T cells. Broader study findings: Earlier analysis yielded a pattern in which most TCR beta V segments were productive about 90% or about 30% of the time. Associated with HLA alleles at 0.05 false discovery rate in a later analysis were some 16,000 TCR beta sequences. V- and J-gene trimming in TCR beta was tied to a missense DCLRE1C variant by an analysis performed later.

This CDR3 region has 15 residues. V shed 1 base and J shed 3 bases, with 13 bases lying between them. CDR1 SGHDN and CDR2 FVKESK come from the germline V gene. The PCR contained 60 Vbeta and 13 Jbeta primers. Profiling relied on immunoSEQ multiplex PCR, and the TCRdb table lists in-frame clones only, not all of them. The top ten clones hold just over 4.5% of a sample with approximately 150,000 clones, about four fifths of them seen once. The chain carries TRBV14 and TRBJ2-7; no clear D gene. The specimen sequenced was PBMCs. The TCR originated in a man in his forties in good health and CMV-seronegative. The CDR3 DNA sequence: TGTGCCAGCAGCCAAGGAGACACTCGATTCTACGAGCAGTACTTC. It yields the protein CASSQGDTRFYEQYF.